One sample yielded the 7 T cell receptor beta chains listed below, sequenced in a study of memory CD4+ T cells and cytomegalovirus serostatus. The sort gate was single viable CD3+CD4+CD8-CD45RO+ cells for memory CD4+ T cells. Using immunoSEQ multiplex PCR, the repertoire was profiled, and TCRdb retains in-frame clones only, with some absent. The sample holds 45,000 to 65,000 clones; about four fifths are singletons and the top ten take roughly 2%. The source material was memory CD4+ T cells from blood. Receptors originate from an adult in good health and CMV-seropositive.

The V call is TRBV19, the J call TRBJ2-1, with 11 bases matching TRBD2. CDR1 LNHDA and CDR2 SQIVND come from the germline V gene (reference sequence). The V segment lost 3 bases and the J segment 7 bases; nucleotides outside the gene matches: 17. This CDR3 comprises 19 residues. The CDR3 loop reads CASSIYGPSGRRKYNEQFF. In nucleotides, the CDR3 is TGTGCCAGTAGTATTTACGGGCCTAGCGGGAGGAGGAAGTATAATGAGCAGTTCTTC.

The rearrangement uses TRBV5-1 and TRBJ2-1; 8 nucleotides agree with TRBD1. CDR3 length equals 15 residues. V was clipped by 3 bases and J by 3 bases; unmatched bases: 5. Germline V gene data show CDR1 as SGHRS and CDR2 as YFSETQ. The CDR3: CASSSTGQVYNEQFF. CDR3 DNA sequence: TGCGCCAGCAGCTCGACGGGACAGGTCTACAATGAGCAGTTCTTC.

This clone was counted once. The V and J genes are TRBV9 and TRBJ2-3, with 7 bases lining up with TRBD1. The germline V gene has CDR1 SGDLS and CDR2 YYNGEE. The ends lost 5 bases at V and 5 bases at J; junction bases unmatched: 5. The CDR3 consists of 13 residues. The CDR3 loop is CASRDRVGDTQYF. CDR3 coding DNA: TGTGCCAGCAGAGACAGGGTTGGAGATACGCAGTATTTT.

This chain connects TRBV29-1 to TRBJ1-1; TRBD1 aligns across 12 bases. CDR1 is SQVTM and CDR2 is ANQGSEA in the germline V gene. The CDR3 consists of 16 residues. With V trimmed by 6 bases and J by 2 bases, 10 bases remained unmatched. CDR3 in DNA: TGCAGCGTCCTACCTGGGACAGGGGGCAGAAACACTGAAGCTTTCTTT. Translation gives CSVLPGTGGRNTEAFF.

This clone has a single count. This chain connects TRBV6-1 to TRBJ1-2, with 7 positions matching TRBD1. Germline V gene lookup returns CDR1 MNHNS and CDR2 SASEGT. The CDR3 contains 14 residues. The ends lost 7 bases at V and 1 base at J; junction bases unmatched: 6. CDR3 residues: CASTAYRGNYGYTF. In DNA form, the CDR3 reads TGTGCCAGCACCGCTTACAGGGGTAACTATGGCTACACCTTC.

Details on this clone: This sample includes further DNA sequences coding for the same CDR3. CDR3: CASSVWYEQYF. In nucleotides, the CDR3 is TGTGCCAGCAGTGTATGGTACGAGCAGTACTTC. V gene TRBV2 combines with J gene TRBJ2-7; D is ambiguous. The V end lost 4 bases, the J end lost 4 bases, and 5 bases lay between the germline ends. Germline-derived CDR1 and CDR2 are SNHLY and FYNNEI. The CDR3 runs to 11 residues.

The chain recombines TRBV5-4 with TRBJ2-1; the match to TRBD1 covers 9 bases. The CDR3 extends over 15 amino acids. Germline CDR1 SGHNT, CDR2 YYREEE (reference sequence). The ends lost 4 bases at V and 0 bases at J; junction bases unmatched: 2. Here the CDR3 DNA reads TGTGCCAGCAGCCGGGACAGGGCCTCCTACAATGAGCAGTTCTTC. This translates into CASSRDRASYNEQFF. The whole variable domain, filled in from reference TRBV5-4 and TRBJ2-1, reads ETGVTQSPTHLIKTRGQQVTLRCSSQSGHNTVSWYQQALGQGPQFIFQYYREEENGRGNFPPRFSGLQFPNYSSELNVNALELDDSALYLCASSRDRASYNEQFFGPGTRLTVL.